A single T cell receptor (beta chain) is shown here with its context. The CDR3 is made up of 18 amino acids. The V segment lost 0 bases and the J segment 3 bases; nucleotides outside the gene matches: 8. From germline, CDR1 is SGHRS and CDR2 YFSETQ. Amplification yielded TCR beta CDR3 regions, with RNA transcripts as the source. HTBI primers were the set used in a first-round RT-PCR of the TCR CDR3. In TCRdb, the multiplex PCR reads were re-called with MiXCR into one record per CDR3 protein. The profile covers about 250,000 distinct CDR3 sequences, with roughly 20% appearing a single time and around 65% taken by the ten largest. This sample was taken from a study of T cells in Graves' hyperthyroidism and ophthalmopathy. Uncontrolled infection, other autoimmune disease, pregnancy or lactation excluded patients.

The chain employs TRBV5-1 and TRBJ2-6; 8 nucleotides line up with TRBD1. This TCR came from a man aged 25-40 years with Graves' ophthalmopathy. The source material was blood. The chain's CDR3 is CASSLEQGAVFGANVLTF. The CDR3 nucleotides read TGCGCCAGCAGCTTGGAGCAGGGGGCGGTCTTTGGGGCCAACGTCCTGACTTTC.